These 9 T cell receptor beta chains originate from one sample sequenced in a study of blood T cell repertoires in COVID-19. Produced via immunoSEQ multiplex PCR; TCRdb's table is partial and in-frame only. The sample yields roughly 70,000 clones, over 85% seen once. The sample taken for sequencing was peripheral blood. Receptors originate from a man over 45 with acute or convalescent COVID-19.

The chain combines TRBV7-9 with TRBJ1-5; D ambiguous. Trimming pared 5 bases from V and 5 bases from J, leaving 16 bases between. Germline CDR1 is SEHNR and CDR2 is FQNEAQ (reference sequence). CDR3 length: 15 amino acids. CDR3 sequence: CASSLQVTLHQPQHF. CDR3 in DNA: TGTGCCAGCAGCCTCCAGGTTACTCTCCATCAGCCCCAGCATTTT.

The V and J genes are TRBV12-3 or TRBV12-4 and TRBJ1-1; D is perhaps TRBD1 (5 bases). Trimming pared 3 bases from V and 4 bases from J, leaving 9 bases between. The length of the CDR3 is 13 residues. DNA of the CDR3: TGTGCCAGCAGTTTTGTCGGGGGCACTGAAGCTTTCTTT. Its protein product is CASSFVGGTEAFF.

The rearrangement uses TRBV19 and TRBJ2-1, with 8 nucleotides matching TRBD1. After removal of 0 bases from V and 4 bases from J, the junction contained 5 bases not matched to a gene. Germline CDR1 is LNHDA and CDR2 is SQIVND (reference sequence). The CDR3 totals 16 residues. DNA of the CDR3: TGTGCCAGTAGTATAGACCCCCAGGGGGCATACAATGAGCAGTTCTTC. This sequence encodes CASSIDPQGAYNEQFF.

Note on this clone: Other DNA sequences from this sample encode an identical CDR3 as well. The rearrangement joins TRBV9 to TRBJ2-1, with D possibly matching TRBD2 (6 bases). The germline CDR1 and CDR2 sequences are SGDLS and YYNGEE. Trimming cost V 3 bases and J 2 bases, with 9 bases left between them. The CDR3 is 14 residues long. The CDR3 DNA is TGTGCCAGCAGCGCCGGGGGACCCTACAATGAGCAGTTCTTC. Amino acid sequence: CASSAGGPYNEQFF.

This rearrangement joins TRBV12-3 or TRBV12-4 to TRBJ1-2, with 7 bases lining up with TRBD1. With 5 bases clipped from V and 4 bases from J, the junction kept 4 bases outside the gene matches. The CDR3 consists of 13 residues. This chain's CDR3 is CASSTRQGYGYTF. The CDR3 nucleotides are TGTGCCAGCAGTACCAGACAGGGCTATGGCTACACCTTC.

This clone is a singleton in its sample. The rearrangement uses TRBV5-3 and TRBJ2-1; no clear D. TRBV5-3 is classed as an ORF, of uncertain function. The CDR3 has 12 amino acids. V was clipped by 7 bases and J by 12 bases, with 17 bases between them. The CDR3 here is CARYSVPELQFF. CDR3 sequence (DNA): TGTGCCAGATATTCGGTCCCGGAGTTGCAGTTCTTC.

The rearrangement joins TRBV19 to TRBJ2-7; 12 bases line up with TRBD1. J was trimmed by 2 bases and V by 8 bases; bases with no gene match: 10. Germline V gene data show CDR1 as LNHDA and CDR2 as SQIVND (reference sequence). The CDR3 is 16 amino acids. The CDR3 is CASLGTGGKMPYEQYF. The CDR3 nucleotides read TGTGCCAGTCTTGGGACAGGGGGCAAAATGCCCTACGAGCAGTACTTC.

The chain recombines TRBV28 with TRBJ2-7, with D possibly being TRBD1 (9 bases). Germline V gives CDR1 MDHEN, CDR2 SYDVKM. This CDR3 is 15 amino acids long. V lost 5 bases and J lost 7, with 21 bases in between. The CDR3 region is CASSVAGTGTREQYV. DNA for the CDR3: TGTGCCAGCAGTGTCGCCGGGACAGGGACTAGGGAGCAGTACGTC.

The rearrangement joins TRBV5-6 to TRBJ1-5; no clear D. Germline V gives CDR1 SGHDT, CDR2 YYEEEE. V gave up 0 bases and J gave up 3 bases, with 10 bases separating them. CDR3 length equals 15 residues. The CDR3 nucleotides read TGTGCCAGCAGCTTGGCAAACGCGTTCAATCAGCCCCAGCATTTT. It yields the protein CASSLANAFNQPQHF.